The source of this T cell receptor beta chain is a study of blood T cell repertoires in COVID-19. Study-level background: In each case, the material was cDNA or gDNA derived from T cells, B-cell-depleted T cells, or PBMCs.

V trimming: 4 bases; J trimming: 2 bases; junction bases outside the gene matches: 5. This CDR3 is 17 amino acids long. Germline CDR1 and CDR2: MGHRA and YSYEKL. Seattle-derived patients entered the study during active infection and were followed longitudinally. Original data processing: Estimation of nucleated cell counts relied on the amplification of reference gene primers. The table came from immunoSEQ multiplex PCR; TCRdb's copy has only in-frame clones and leaves some out. Clonal size and the V and J genes are those of that table, whereas D and trimming came from the DNA. The sample yields 350,000 to 400,000 clones, approximately 86% seen once. This clone appeared a single time.

The sequenced sample consisted of peripheral blood. The rearrangement joins TRBV4-1 to TRBJ2-5; 15 bases align to TRBD2. The sequence came from a woman between 55 and 75 years old with COVID-19, enrolled during active disease. The CDR3 sequence: CASSPRGLAGGQETQYF. CDR3 coding DNA: TGCGCCAGCAGCCCAAGGGGACTAGCGGGGGGACAAGAGACCCAGTACTTC.